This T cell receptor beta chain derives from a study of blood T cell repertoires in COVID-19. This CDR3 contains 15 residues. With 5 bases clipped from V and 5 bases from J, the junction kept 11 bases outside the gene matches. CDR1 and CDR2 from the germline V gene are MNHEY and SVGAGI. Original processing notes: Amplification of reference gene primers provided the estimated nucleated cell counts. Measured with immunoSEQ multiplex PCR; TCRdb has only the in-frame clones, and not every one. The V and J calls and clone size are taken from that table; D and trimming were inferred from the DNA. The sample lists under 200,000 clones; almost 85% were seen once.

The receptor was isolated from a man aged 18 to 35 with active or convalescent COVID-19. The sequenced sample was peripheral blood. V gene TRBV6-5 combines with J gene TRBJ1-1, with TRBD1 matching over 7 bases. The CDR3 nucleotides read TGTGCCAGCAGTCCCCAGCAGGGGGGTTGGACTGAAGCTTTCTTT. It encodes CASSPQQGGWTEAFF.